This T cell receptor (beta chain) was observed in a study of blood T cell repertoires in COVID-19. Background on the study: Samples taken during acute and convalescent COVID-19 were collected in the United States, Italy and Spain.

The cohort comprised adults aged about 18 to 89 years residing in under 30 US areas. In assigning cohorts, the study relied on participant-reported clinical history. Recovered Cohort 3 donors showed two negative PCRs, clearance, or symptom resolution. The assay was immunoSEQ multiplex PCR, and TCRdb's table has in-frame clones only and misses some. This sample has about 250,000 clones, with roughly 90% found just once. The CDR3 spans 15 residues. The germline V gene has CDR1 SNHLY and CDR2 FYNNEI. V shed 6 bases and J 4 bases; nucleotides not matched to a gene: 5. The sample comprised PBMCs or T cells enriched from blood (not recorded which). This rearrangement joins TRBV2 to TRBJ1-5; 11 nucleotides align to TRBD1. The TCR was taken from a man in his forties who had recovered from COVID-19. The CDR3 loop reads CASRRGTGGNQPQHF. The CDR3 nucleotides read TGTGCCAGCAGGCGGGGGACAGGGGGTAATCAGCCCCAGCATTTT.